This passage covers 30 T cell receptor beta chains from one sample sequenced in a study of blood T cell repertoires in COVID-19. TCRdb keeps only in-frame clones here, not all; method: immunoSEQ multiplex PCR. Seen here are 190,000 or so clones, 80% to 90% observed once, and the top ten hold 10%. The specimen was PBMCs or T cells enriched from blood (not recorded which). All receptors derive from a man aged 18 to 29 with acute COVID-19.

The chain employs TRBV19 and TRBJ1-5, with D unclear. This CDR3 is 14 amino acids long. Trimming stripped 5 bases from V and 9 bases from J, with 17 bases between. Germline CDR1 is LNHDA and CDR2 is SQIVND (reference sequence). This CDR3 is CASSSPRISRPQHF. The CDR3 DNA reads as TGTGCCAGTAGTTCGCCCCGTATTAGCCGGCCCCAGCATTTT.

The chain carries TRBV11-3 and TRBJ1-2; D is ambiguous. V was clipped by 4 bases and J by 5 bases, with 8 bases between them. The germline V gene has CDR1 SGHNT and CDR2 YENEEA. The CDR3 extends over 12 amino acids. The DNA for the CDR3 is TGTGCCAGCAGCTCTCCAGGTTATGGCTACACCTTC. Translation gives CASSSPGYGYTF.

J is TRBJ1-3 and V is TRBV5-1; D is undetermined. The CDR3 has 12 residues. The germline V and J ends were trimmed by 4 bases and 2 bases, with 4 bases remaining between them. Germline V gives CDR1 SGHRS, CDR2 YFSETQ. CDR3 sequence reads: CASSLPGNTIYF. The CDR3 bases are TGCGCCAGCAGCCTTCCTGGAAACACCATATATTTT.

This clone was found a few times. CDR3 residues: CASSLGTGGEKLFF. CDR3 DNA: TGTGCCAGCAGCTTGGGGACAGGGGGAGAAAAACTGTTTTTT. This sequence joins TRBV5-6 and TRBJ1-4; TRBD1 matches 10 bases. Germline V gene lookup returns CDR1 SGHDT and CDR2 YYEEEE. V gave up 0 bases and J gave up 8 bases; unmatched junction bases: 1. The CDR3 length is 14 residues.

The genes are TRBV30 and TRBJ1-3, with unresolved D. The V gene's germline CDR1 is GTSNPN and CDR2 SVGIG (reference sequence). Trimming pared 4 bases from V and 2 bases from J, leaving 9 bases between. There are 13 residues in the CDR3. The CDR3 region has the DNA TGTGCCTGGACCGTACAAACTGGAAACACCATATATTTT. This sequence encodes CAWTVQTGNTIYF.

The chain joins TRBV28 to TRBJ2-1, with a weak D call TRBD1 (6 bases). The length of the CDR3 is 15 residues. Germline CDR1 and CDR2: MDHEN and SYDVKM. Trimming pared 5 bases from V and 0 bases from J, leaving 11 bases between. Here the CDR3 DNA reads TGTGCCAGCAGTCCAGGGGAAATCTCCTACAATGAGCAGTTCTTC. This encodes CASSPGEISYNEQFF.

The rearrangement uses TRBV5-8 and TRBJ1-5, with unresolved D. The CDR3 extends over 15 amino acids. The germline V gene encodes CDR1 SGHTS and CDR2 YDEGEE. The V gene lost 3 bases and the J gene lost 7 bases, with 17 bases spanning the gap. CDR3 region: CASSSPQGDWQPQHF. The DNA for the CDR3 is TGTGCCAGCAGCTCCCCCCAAGGAGACTGGCAGCCCCAGCATTTT.

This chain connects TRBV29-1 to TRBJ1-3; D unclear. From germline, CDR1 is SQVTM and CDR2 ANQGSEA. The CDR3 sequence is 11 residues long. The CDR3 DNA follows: TGCAAAGTCCGGGTTGGAAACACCATATATTTT. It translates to CKVRVGNTIYF.

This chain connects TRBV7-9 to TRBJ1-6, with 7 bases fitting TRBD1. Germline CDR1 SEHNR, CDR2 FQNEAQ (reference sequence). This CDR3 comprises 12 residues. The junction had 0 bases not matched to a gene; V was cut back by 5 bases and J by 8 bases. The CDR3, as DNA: TGTGCCAGCAGCCAGGGGGATTCACCCCTCCACTTT. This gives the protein CASSQGDSPLHF.

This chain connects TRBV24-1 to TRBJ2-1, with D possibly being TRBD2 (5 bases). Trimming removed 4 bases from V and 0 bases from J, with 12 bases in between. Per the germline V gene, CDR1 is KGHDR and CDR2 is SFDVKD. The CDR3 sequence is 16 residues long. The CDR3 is CATSEVSVSSYNEQFF. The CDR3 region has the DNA TGTGCCACCAGTGAAGTTAGCGTCAGCTCCTACAATGAGCAGTTCTTC.

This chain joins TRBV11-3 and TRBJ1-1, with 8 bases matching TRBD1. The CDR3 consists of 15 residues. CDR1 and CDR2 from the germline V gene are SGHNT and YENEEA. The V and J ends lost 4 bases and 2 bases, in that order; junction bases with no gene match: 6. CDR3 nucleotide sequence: TGTGCCAGCAGCTCCCGGACAGGGAGCAACACTGAAGCTTTCTTT. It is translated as CASSSRTGSNTEAFF.

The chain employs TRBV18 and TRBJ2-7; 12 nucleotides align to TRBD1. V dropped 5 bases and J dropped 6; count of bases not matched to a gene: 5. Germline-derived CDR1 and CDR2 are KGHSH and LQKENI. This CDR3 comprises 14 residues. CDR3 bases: TGTGCCAGCTCAGCCGGGACAGGGGGCTTCGAGCAGTACTTC. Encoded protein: CASSAGTGGFEQYF.

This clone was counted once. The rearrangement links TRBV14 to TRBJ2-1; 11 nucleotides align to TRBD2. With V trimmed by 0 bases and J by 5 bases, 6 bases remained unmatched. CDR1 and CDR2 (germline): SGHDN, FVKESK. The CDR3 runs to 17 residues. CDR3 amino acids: CASSQDLMGLADNEQFF. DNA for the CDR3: TGTGCCAGCAGCCAAGATCTTATGGGACTAGCGGACAATGAGCAGTTCTTC.

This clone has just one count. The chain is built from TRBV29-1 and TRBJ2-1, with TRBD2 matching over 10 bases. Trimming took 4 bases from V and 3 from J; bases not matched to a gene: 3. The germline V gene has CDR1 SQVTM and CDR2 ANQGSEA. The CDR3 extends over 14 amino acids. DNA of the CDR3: TGCAGCGTTGCCCGGACTAGCGGCTACAATGAGCAGTTCTTC. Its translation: CSVARTSGYNEQFF.

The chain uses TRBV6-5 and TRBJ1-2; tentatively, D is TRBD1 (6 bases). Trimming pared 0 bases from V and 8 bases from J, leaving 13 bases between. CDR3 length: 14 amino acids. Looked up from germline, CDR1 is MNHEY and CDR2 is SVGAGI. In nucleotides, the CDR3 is TGTGCCAGCAGTTACTCGGGCAGGGGAAGAGGCTACACCTTC. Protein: CASSYSGRGRGYTF.

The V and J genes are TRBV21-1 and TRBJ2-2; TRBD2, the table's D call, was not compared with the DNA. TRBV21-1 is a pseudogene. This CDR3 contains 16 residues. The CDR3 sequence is CASKGLKATNTGELFF. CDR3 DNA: TGTGCCAGCAAGGGACTTAAGGCAACGAACACCGGGGAGCTGTTTTTT.

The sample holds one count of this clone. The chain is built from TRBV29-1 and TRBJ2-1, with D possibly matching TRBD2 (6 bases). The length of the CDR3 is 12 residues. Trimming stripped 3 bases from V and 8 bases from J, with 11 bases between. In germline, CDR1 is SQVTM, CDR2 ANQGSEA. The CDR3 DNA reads TGCAGCGTTGAGGAGGGTCAGCATGAGCAGTTCTTC. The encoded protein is CSVEEGQHEQFF.

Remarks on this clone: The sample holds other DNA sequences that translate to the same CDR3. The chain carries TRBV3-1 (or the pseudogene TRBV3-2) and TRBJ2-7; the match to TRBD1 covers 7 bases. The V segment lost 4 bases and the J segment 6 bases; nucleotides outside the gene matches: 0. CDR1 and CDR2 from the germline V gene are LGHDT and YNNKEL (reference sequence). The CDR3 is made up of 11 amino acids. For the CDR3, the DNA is TGTGCCAGCAGCCCAGGGGGCGAGCAGTACTTC. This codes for CASSPGGEQYF.

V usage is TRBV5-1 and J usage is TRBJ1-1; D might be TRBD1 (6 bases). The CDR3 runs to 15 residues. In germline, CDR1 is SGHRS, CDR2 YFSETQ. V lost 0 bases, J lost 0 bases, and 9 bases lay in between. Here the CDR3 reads CASSLDGQLNTEAFF. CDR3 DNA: TGCGCCAGCAGCTTGGACGGACAGCTGAACACTGAAGCTTTCTTT.

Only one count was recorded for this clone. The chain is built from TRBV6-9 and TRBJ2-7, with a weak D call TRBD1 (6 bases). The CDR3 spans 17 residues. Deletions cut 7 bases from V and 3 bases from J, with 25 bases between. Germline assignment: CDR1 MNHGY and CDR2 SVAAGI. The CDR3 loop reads CASTQISDRQVIYEQYF. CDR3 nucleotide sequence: TGTGCCAGCACCCAGATTTCGGACAGACAAGTCATCTACGAGCAGTACTTC.

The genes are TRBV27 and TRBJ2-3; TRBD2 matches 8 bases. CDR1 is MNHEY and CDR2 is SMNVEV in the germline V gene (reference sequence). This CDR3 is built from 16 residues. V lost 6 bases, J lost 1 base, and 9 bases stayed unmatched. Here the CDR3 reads CASRGLSGSGTDTQYF. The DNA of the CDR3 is TGTGCCAGCAGGGGTCTGAGCGGGAGCGGCACAGATACGCAGTATTTT.

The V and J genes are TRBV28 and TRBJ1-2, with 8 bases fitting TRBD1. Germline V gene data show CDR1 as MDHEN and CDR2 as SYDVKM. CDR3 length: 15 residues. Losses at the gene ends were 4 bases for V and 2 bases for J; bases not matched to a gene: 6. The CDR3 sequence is CASSSRQGLNYGYTF. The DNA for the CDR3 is TGTGCCAGCAGTTCTCGACAGGGGCTAAACTATGGCTACACCTTC.

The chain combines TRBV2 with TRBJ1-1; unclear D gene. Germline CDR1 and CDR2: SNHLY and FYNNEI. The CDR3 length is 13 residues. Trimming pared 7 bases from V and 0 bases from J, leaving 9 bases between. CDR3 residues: CASTGLLNTEAFF. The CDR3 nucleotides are TGTGCCAGCACCGGACTCTTGAACACTGAAGCTTTCTTT.

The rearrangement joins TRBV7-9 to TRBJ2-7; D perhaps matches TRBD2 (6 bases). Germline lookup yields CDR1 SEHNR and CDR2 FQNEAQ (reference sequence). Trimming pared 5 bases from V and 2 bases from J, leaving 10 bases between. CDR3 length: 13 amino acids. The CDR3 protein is CASSPGGAYEQYF. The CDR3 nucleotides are TGTGCCAGCAGCCCAGGCGGGGCCTACGAGCAGTACTTC.

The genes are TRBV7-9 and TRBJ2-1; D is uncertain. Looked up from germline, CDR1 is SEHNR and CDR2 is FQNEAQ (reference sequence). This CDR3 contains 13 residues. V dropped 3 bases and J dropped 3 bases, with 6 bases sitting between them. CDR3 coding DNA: TGTGCCAGCAGCTTGCAGGACTACAATGAGCAGTTCTTC. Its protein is CASSLQDYNEQFF.

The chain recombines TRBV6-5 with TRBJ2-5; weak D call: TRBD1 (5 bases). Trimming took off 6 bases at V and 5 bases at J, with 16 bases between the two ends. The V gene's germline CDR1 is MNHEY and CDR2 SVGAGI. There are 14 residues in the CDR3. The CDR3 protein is CASSLDSSMETQYF. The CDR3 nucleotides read TGTGCCAGCAGCCTTGACAGTTCAATGGAGACCCAGTACTTC.

The CDR3 reads CASSPHGAGAGNTIYF. The CDR3 DNA follows: TGTGCCAGCAGTCCTCACGGGGCGGGGGCTGGAAACACCATATATTTT. This rearrangement joins TRBV28 to TRBJ1-3, with D tentatively TRBD1 (5 bases). CDR3 length: 16 amino acids. Trimming stripped 5 bases from V and 2 bases from J, with 16 bases between. Germline CDR1 MDHEN, CDR2 SYDVKM.

The CDR3 DNA is TGTGCCAGCAGTCGCTGGACAGGGACGGCAGAGACCCAGTACTTC. Translated: CASSRWTGTAETQYF. V is TRBV28 and J is TRBJ2-5, with 8 bases aligning to TRBD1. The CDR3 length is 15 residues. Germline V gives CDR1 MDHEN, CDR2 SYDVKM. Trimming at V came to 5 bases and at J to 4 bases, leaving 9 bases not matched to a gene.

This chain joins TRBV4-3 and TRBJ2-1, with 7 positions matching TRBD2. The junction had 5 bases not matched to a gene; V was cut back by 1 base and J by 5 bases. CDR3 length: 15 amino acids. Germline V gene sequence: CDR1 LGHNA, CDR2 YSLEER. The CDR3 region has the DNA TGCGCCAGCAGCCAAGGGAGCGGGACCCACAATGAGCAGTTCTTC. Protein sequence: CASSQGSGTHNEQFF.

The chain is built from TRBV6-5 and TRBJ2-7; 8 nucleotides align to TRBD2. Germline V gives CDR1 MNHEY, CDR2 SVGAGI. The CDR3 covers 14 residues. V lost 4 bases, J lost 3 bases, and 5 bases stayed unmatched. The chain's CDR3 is CASSLGGGNYEQYF. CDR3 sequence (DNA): TGTGCCAGCAGTTTAGGCGGGGGGAACTACGAGCAGTACTTC.